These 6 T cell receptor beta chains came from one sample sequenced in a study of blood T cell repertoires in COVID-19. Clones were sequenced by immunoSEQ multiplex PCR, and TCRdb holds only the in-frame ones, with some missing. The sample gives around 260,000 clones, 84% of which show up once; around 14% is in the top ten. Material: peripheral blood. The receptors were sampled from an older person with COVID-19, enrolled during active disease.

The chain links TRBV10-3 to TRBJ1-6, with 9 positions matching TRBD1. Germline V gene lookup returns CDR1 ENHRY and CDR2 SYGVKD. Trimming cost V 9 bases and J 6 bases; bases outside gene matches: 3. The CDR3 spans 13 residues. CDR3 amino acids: CAIGTGPNSPLHF. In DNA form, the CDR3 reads TGTGCCATAGGGACAGGGCCTAATTCACCCCTCCACTTT.

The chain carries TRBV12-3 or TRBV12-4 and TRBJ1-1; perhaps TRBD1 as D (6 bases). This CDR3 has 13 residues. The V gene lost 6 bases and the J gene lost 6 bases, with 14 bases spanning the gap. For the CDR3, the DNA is TGTGCCAGCAGCCCAGGGGCGAAGGCTGAAGCTTTCTTT. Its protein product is CASSPGAKAEAFF.

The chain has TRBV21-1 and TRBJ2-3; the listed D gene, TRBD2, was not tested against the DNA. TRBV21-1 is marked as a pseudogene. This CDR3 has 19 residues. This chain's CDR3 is CASSKSRDYGLISTDTQYF. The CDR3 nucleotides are TGTGCCAGCAGCAAAAGCAGGGACTATGGGCTCATTAGCACAGATACGCAGTATTTT.

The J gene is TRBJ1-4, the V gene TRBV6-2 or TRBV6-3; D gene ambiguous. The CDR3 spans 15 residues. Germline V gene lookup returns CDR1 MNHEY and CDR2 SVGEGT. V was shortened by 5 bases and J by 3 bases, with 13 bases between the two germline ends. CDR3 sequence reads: CASSSYGLSNEKLFF. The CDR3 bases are TGTGCCAGCAGTAGCTACGGACTCTCTAATGAAAAACTGTTTTTT.

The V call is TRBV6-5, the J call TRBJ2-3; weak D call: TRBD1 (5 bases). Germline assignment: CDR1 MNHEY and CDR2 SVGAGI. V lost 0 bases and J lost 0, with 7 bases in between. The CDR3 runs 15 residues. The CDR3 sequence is CASSYSTASTDTQYF. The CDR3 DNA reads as TGTGCCAGCAGTTACTCGACAGCTAGCACAGATACGCAGTATTTT.

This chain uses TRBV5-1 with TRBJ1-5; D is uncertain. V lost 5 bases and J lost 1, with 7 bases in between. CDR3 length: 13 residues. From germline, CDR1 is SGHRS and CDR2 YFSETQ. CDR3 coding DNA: TGCGCCAGCAGGAGAGGAAGCAATCAGCCCCAGCATTTT. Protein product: CASRRGSNQPQHF.